These T cell receptor beta chains were read from a single sample in a study of blood T cell repertoires in COVID-19. Sequenced by immunoSEQ multiplex PCR; TCRdb stores in-frame clones only, minus some. This table has 110,000 to 150,000 clones, about 89% appearing once. What was sequenced was peripheral blood. Every receptor here comes from a man between 60 and 70 years old with active or convalescent COVID-19. Each CDR3 is given with its conserved first and last residue. A D gene is named only where the DNA matches it firmly. Clone size is not always given. Where it is, it says once, few, many or a class for expanded clones.

abundance | d_gene | j_gene | v_gene | CDR3nt | CDR3aa
NA | TRBD2 | TRBJ2-5 | TRBV7-2 | TGTGCCACCAGACTAGCGGGTTGGGTAGAGACCCAGTACTTC | CATRLAGWVETQYF
NA | NA | TRBJ1-3 | TRBV5-1 | TGCGCCAGCAGCTTGATGAGTGGAAACACCATATATTTT | CASSLMSGNTIYF
NA | TRBD2 | TRBJ2-7 | TRBV2 | TGTGCCAGCAGGCCGGGACTAGCGGGCCACGAGCAGTACTTC | CASRPGLAGHEQYF
NA | TRBD1 | TRBJ1-4 | TRBV7-6 | TGTGCCAGCAGCTTAGGGCGAAGGGGGCCTGGTGAAAAACTGTTTTTT | CASSLGRRGPGEKLFF
few | TRBD2 | TRBJ2-1 | TRBV15 | TGTGCCACCAGCAGAGTCCTAGCGGGACCAGGTAGGGATGAGCAGTTCTTC | CATSRVLAGPGRDEQFF
NA | NA | TRBJ1-5 | TRBV2 | TGTGCCAGCAGGGCCAATCAGCCCCAGCATTTT | CASRANQPQHF
NA | NA | TRBJ2-3 | TRBV7-2 | TGTGCCAGCAGCTTAGGTCTAGCGAGCACAGATACGCAGTATTTT | CASSLGLASTDTQYF
NA | NA | TRBJ2-1 | TRBV27 | TGTGCCAGCCTTCATGGGACAACGAATGAGCAGTTCTTC | CASLHGTTNEQFF
NA | TRBD2 | TRBJ2-2 | TRBV7-3 | TGTGCCAGCAGCGTAGCGGGCCGGCCCCCCGGGGAGCTGTTTTTT | CASSVAGRPPGELFF
NA | TRBD1 | TRBJ2-2 | TRBV24-1 | TGTGCCACCGGCTCCGGGACAGGGGTTACCGGGGAGCTGTTTTTT | CATGSGTGVTGELFF
NA | TRBD1 | TRBJ2-1 | TRBV7-2 | TGTGCCAGCAGCTTCTCCCCGGGACAGGCTTCTAATGAGCAGTTCTTC | CASSFSPGQASNEQFF
NA | NA | TRBJ2-3 | TRBV4-1 | TGCGCCAGCAGCCAATACCGACAGGTTAGCACAGATACGCAGTATTTT | CASSQYRQVSTDTQYF
once | TRBD2 | TRBJ2-7 | TRBV6-5 | TGTGCCAGCAGCTTTACTAGCGGGAGATACGAGCAGTACTTC | CASSFTSGRYEQYF
NA | TRBD1 | TRBJ2-3 | TRBV29-1 | TGCAGCGTCAGGGGGCAGGGAGATACGCAGTATTTT | CSVRGQGDTQYF
once | NA | TRBJ2-6 | TRBV5-5 | TGTGCCAGCAGCTTCGGGGTGGCTGGGGCCAACGTCCTGACTTTC | CASSFGVAGANVLTF
NA | NA | TRBJ1-1 | TRBV24-1 | TGTGCCGCCTCGGACACTGAAGCTTTCTTT | CAASDTEAFF
NA | NA | TRBJ1-3 | TRBV2 | TGTGCCAGCAGTGAAGCGGAGGGCAAAGGAAACACCATATATTTT | CASSEAEGKGNTIYF
once | TRBD2 | TRBJ2-2 | TRBV7-8 | TGTGCCAGCAGCTCCGTAGCGGGGGGGGACACCGGGGAGCTGTTTTTT | CASSSVAGGDTGELFF
NA | TRBD2 | TRBJ2-2 | TRBV4-2 | TGTGCCAGCAGCCAAGATGGGCTAGCGGGGCGGACCGGGGAGCTGTTTTTT | CASSQDGLAGRTGELFF
NA | TRBD1 | TRBJ2-5 | TRBV24-1 | TGTGCCACCAGTTCTCGACAGGGGGCAGTGGAGACCCAGTACTTC | CATSSRQGAVETQYF